This T cell receptor beta chain was captured in a study of blood T cell repertoires in COVID-19. Study-level information: Samples of COVID-19 (acute and convalescent) were obtained from the United States, Italy and Spain.

The CDR3 has 16 residues. V dropped 3 bases and J dropped 8; count of bases not matched to a gene: 10. The germline CDR1 and CDR2 sequences are SGHKS and YYEKEE (reference sequence). Per the original data handling: Counts of nucleated cells, estimated from reference gene primer amplification, were obtained. Sequenced by immunoSEQ multiplex PCR; TCRdb stores in-frame clones only, minus some. The V and J calls and the clone size are those of that table, but D and trimming were determined from the DNA. The repertoire holds tens of thousands of clones, with 80% to 90% as singletons. The sequencing sample was made of peripheral blood. The rearrangement joins TRBV5-5 to TRBJ2-1, with TRBD2 matching over 11 bases. The TCR was taken from a human donor with active COVID-19. The donor label of this sample is uncertain. CDR3 nucleotides: TGTGCCAGCAGCTCGACCGGGACTAGCGGTAACTATGAGCAGTTCTTC. This encodes CASSSTGTSGNYEQFF. Looking up the rest from reference TRBV5-5 and TRBJ2-1 gives the full variable domain: DAGVTQSPTHLIKTRGQQVTLRCSPISGHKSVSWYQQVLGQGPQFIFQYYEKEERGRGNFPDRFSARQFPNYSSELNVNALLLGDSALYLCASSSTGTSGNYEQFFGPGTRLTVL.